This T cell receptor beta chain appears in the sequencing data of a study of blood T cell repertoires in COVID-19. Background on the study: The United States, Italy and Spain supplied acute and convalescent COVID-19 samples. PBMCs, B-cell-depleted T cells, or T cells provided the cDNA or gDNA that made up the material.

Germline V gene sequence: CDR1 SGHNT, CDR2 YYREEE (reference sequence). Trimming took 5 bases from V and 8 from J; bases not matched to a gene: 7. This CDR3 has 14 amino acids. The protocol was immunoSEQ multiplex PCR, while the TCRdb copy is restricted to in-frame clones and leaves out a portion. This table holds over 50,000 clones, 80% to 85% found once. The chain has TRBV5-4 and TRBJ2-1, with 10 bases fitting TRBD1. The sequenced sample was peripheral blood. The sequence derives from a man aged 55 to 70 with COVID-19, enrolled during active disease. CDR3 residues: CASSPGQGSDEQFF. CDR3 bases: TGTGCCAGCAGTCCGGGACAGGGGTCCGATGAGCAGTTCTTC.